This T cell receptor (beta chain) emerged from a study of shared T cell receptors in the human thymus. CDR1 is SGHDN and CDR2 is FVKESK in the germline V gene. This CDR3 comprises 15 residues. The V gene end was trimmed by 4 bases and the J gene end by 7 bases; junction bases not matched to a gene: 8. Sequencing was performed with immunoSEQ multiplex PCR; in TCRdb, only in-frame clones are kept and a portion is missing. The profile shows hundreds of thousands of clones, roughly 90% of them singletons. Another study also made use of these data, one on human thymus T cells. That paper states: Finnish infants who were healthy and having corrective surgery for congenital heart defects made up the donors. Resections from corrective heart surgery provided thymus tissue. Thymic and blood repertoires appeared to display a bias in their usage of V and J genes. What related research reported was that thymic repertoires overlapped highly among unrelated individuals.

Specimen: thymocytes. V and J are TRBV14 and TRBJ1-4; 8 bases are a match to TRBD1. This receptor was identified in a boy in the first two years of life with a congenital heart defect. The CDR3 region has the DNA TGTGCCAGCAGCCCGCGGACAGGGCTAAGTGAAAAACTGTTTTTT. Its translation is CASSPRTGLSEKLFF.